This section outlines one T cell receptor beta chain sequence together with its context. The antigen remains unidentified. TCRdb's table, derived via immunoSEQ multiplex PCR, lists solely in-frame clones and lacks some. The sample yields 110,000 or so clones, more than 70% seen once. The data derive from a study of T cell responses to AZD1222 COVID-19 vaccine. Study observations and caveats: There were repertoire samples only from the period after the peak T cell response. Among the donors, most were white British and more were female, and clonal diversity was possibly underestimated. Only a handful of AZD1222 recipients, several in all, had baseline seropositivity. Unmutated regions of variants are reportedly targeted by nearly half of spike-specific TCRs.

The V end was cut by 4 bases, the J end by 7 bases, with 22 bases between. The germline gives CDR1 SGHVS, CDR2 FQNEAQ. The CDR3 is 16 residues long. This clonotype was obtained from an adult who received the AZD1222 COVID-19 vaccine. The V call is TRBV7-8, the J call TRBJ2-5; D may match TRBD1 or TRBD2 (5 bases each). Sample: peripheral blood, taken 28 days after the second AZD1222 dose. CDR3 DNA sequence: TGTGCCAGCAGCTCGGTCGACAGCTACTTTGCGGGGACCCAGTACTTC. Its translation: CASSSVDSYFAGTQYF.